This T cell receptor (beta chain) derives from a study of OX40 agonist ivuxolimab in advanced cancers. Study as a whole: Males comprised around four fifths of the group, whose mean age was approximately 61 years (range roughly 20 to 90).

Germline trimming cut 4 bases from V and 4 bases from J; bases unmatched to any gene: 9. The CDR3 is 15 amino acids. Germline CDR1 is PRHDT and CDR2 is FYEKMQ (reference sequence). Assay used: immunoSEQ multiplex PCR; TCRdb lists only in-frame clones, some missing. The table shows fewer than 35,000 clones, with under 95% occurring only once. With respect to this clone: The antigen is unknown.

Regarding the study as a whole: Nonresponders, in some cases, also had low normalized T-cell clonal expansion. Researchers did not establish what antigens the expanded peripheral T cells target.

The TCR was taken from an adult with an advanced solid tumor such as melanoma, head and neck, liver or kidney cancer. The chain uses TRBV13 and TRBJ2-5, with 7 positions matching TRBD2. Sequences were derived from CD4+ or CD8+ T cells sorted from blood, sampled in a trial of the OX40 agonist ivuxolimab. The CDR3 here is CASSWGGRRRETQYF. CDR3 nucleotide sequence: TGTGCCAGCAGCTGGGGCGGGAGACGGAGAGAGACCCAGTACTTC.